The 15 T cell receptor beta chains in this list originate from one sample, sequenced in a study of blood T cell repertoires in COVID-19. Libraries were prepared by immunoSEQ multiplex PCR; TCRdb keeps only in-frame clonotypes and omits some of them. The profile shows 150,000 to 200,000 clones, approximately 86% of them singletons. Sequences were obtained from peripheral blood. The source is a man in his 70s with acute or convalescent COVID-19.

For the CDR3, the DNA is TGTGCCAGCAGTGAAGCCCCATCTGCGGCTAACTATGGCTACACCTTC. As protein: CASSEAPSAANYGYTF. V is TRBV25-1 and J is TRBJ1-2; D unclear. Trimming took 2 bases from V and 0 from J, leaving 13 bases between them. The germline V gene encodes CDR1 MGHDK and CDR2 SYGVNS. There are 16 residues in the CDR3.

J is TRBJ1-1 and V is TRBV2; no definite D call. Germline lookup yields CDR1 SNHLY and CDR2 FYNNEI. The CDR3 is 14 amino acids. Trimming stripped 3 bases from V and 1 base from J, with 9 bases between. The CDR3 DNA reads as TGTGCCAGCAGTGATCGACTGGCGAACACTGAAGCTTTCTTT. Protein sequence: CASSDRLANTEAFF.

The rearrangement uses TRBV7-8 and TRBJ2-2, with TRBD2 as a possible D gene (5 bases). The V end lost 5 bases, the J end lost 4 bases, and 17 bases lay between the germline ends. CDR3 length: 16 residues. Germline V gene data show CDR1 as SGHVS and CDR2 as FQNEAQ. The CDR3 DNA sequence: TGTGCCAGCAGCCCTTATGGCGGCCGGGGCACCGGGGAGCTGTTTTTT. This translates into CASSPYGGRGTGELFF.

CDR3 nucleotides: TGTGCCAGTAGTATTGGGACAGGGGATGAAAAACTGTTTTTT. It encodes CASSIGTGDEKLFF. This chain links TRBV19 with TRBJ1-4; 10 positions match TRBD1. Trimming took 3 bases from V and 6 from J; bases not matched to a gene: 1. The CDR3 has 14 residues. The germline CDR1 and CDR2 sequences are LNHDA and SQIVND (reference sequence).

This chain uses TRBV7-9 with TRBJ2-5; 8 nucleotides match TRBD2. With V trimmed by 5 bases and J by 0 bases, 14 bases remained unmatched. Germline V gene lookup returns CDR1 SEHNR and CDR2 FQNEAQ (reference sequence). CDR3 size: 18 residues. CDR3 in amino acids: CASSGLVASGQYQETQYF. Here the CDR3 DNA reads TGTGCCAGCAGCGGACTGGTGGCTAGCGGGCAATACCAAGAGACCCAGTACTTC.

The chain has TRBV3-1 (or the pseudogene TRBV3-2) and TRBJ2-5; TRBD2 matches 7 bases. V shed 1 base and J 3 bases; nucleotides not matched to a gene: 2. The CDR3 is 14 amino acids. Germline V gives CDR1 LGHDT, CDR2 YNNKEL (reference sequence). CDR3 sequence (DNA): TGTGCCAGCAGCCAAGGGGCGGGGGAAGAGACCCAGTACTTC. Protein product: CASSQGAGEETQYF.

This clone was counted once. The chain uses TRBV7-7 and TRBJ2-5; 7 positions agree with TRBD2. V lost 5 bases and J lost 4; bases outside the gene matches: 7. Germline V CDR1 and CDR2: SSHAT, FNYEAQ (reference sequence). CDR3 length equals 14 residues. The CDR3, as DNA: TGTGCCAGCAGCCCGGGAGGTAGCCGAGAGACCCAGTACTTC. Residues: CASSPGGSRETQYF.

V usage is TRBV4-3 and J usage is TRBJ2-2, with 8 bases identical to TRBD1. This CDR3 contains 16 residues. Trimming took 2 bases from V and 7 from J; bases not matched to a gene: 9. Germline V gives CDR1 LGHNA, CDR2 YSLEER. This CDR3 reads CASSQNPTGVNGELFF. The CDR3 coding sequence is TGCGCCAGCAGCCAAAACCCGACAGGGGTGAACGGGGAGCTGTTTTTT.

This chain links TRBV28 with TRBJ1-1, with a possible D match to TRBD1 (5 bases). Trimming stripped 6 bases from V and 6 bases from J, with 11 bases between. CDR1 is MDHEN and CDR2 is SYDVKM in the germline V gene. The CDR3 consists of 12 residues. The CDR3 DNA follows: TGTGCCAGCAGGGGAACGGGGGCTGAAGCTTTCTTT. It encodes CASRGTGAEAFF. Combining the CDR3 with reference TRBV28 and TRBJ1-1 gives the whole variable domain DVKVTQSSRYLVKRTGEKVFLECVQDMDHENMFWYRQDPGLGLRLIYFSYDVKMKEKGDIPEGYSVSREKKERFSLILESASTNQTSMYLCASRGTGAEAFFGQGTRLTVV.

This chain joins TRBV6-5 and TRBJ1-6, with D tentatively TRBD1 (6 bases). Trimming pared 5 bases from V and 10 bases from J, leaving 18 bases between. Germline loops: CDR1 MNHEY, CDR2 SVGAGI. CDR3 length equals 15 residues. CDR3 residues: CASSLQGKGPSPLHF. CDR3 sequence (DNA): TGTGCCAGCAGTCTACAGGGAAAGGGTCCGTCACCCCTCCACTTT.

The rearrangement links TRBV11-3 to TRBJ2-5; maybe TRBD1 (6 bases). V was clipped by 1 base and J by 2 bases, with 8 bases between them. Germline V gene sequence: CDR1 SGHNT, CDR2 YENEEA. The CDR3 loop spans 14 amino acids. CDR3 sequence reads: CASSLVGTQETQYF. As DNA, the CDR3 is TGTGCCAGCAGCTTAGTTGGGACACAAGAGACCCAGTACTTC.

The chain uses TRBV18 and TRBJ1-5; 8 bases fit TRBD1. The CDR3 length is 16 residues. CDR1 KGHSH and CDR2 LQKENI come from the germline V gene. After removal of 4 bases from V and 5 bases from J, the junction contained 10 bases not matched to a gene. CDR3 in DNA: TGTGCCAGCTCACTTACGATCGGACAGGGCGATCAGCCCCAGCATTTT. Translation gives CASSLTIGQGDQPQHF.

This clone showed up just once. V is TRBV7-2 and J is TRBJ2-3, with a tentative D call TRBD1 (6 bases). Trimming left V 5 bases short and J 0 bases short, with 15 bases between. This CDR3 is built from 16 residues. Germline CDR1 reads SGHTA; CDR2 reads FQGNSA. This CDR3 reads CASSVLGQLSTDTQYF. The CDR3 bases are TGTGCCAGCAGCGTTCTAGGACAGCTTAGCACAGATACGCAGTATTTT.

The chain couples TRBV19 to TRBJ1-2; D possibly corresponds to TRBD1 (6 bases). V lost 7 bases to trimming and J lost 8 bases, with 23 bases between them. This CDR3 contains 15 residues. Germline loops: CDR1 LNHDA, CDR2 SQIVND (reference sequence). The CDR3 DNA sequence: TGTGCCAGTACCAGGTCGGGCCAGGGGCCGGTCGGCTACACCTTC. Protein product: CASTRSGQGPVGYTF.

This chain uses TRBV13 with TRBJ1-1, with TRBD1 matching 7 bases. Losses at the gene ends were 4 bases for V and 5 bases for J; bases not matched to a gene: 10. Per germline, CDR1 PRHDT and CDR2 FYEKMQ (reference sequence). This CDR3 is built from 15 residues. The CDR3 loop reads CASSSTGQVRTEAFF. The CDR3, as DNA: TGTGCCAGCAGCTCCACTGGACAGGTGAGGACTGAAGCTTTCTTT.